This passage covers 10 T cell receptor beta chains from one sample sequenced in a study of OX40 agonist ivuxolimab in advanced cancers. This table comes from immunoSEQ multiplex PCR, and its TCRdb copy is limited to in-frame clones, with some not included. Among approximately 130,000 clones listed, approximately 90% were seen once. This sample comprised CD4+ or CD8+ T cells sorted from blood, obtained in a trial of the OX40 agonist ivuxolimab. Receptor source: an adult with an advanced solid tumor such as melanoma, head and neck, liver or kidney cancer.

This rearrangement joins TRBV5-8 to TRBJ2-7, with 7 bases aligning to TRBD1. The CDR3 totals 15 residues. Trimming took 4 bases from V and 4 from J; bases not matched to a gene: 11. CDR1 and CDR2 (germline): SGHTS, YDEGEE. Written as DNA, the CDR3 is TGTGCCAGCAGCCTTAAACAGGGGAATGTGTACGAGCAGTACTTC. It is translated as CASSLKQGNVYEQYF.

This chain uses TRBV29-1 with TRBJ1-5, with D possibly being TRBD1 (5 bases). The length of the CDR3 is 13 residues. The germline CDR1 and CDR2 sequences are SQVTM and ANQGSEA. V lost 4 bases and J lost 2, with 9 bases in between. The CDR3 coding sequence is TGCAGCGTTGCGGGGGGACGCAATCAGCCCCAGCATTTT. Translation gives CSVAGGRNQPQHF.

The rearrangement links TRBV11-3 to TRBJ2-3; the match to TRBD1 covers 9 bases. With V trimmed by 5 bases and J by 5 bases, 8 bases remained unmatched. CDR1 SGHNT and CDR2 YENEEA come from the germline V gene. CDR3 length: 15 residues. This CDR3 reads CASSQYRGRGDTQYF. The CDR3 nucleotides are TGTGCCAGCAGCCAGTACAGGGGGCGCGGAGATACGCAGTATTTT.

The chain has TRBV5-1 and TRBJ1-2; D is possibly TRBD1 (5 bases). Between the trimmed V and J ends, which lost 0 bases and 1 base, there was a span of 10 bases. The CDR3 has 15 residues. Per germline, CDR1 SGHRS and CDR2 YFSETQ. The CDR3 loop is CASSLEGILNYGYTF. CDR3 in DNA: TGCGCCAGCAGCTTGGAGGGGATACTTAACTATGGCTACACCTTC.

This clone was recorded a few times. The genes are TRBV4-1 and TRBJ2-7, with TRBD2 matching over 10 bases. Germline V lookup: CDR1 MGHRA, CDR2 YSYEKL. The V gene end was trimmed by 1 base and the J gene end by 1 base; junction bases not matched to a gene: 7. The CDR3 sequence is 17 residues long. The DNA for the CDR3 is TGCGCCAGCAGCCAAGTCGACCTGGGACTAGCGTCCTACGAGCAGTACTTC. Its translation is CASSQVDLGLASYEQYF.

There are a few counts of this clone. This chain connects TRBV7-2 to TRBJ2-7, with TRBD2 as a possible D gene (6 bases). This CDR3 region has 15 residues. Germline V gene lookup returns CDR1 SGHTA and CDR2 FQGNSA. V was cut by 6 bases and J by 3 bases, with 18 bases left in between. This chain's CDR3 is CASRPSRGANYEQYF. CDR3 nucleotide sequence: TGTGCCAGCAGACCCTCACGCGGGGCTAACTACGAGCAGTACTTC.

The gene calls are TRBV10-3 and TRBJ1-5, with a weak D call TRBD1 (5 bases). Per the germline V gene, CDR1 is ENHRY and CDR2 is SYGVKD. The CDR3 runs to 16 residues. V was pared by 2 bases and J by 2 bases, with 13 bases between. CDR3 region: CAISEARGTGNQPQHF. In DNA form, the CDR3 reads TGTGCCATCAGTGAGGCTCGGGGCACTGGCAATCAGCCCCAGCATTTT.

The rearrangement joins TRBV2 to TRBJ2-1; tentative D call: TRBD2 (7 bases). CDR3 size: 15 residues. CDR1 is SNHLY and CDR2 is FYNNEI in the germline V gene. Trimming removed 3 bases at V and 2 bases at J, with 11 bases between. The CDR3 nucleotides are TGTGCCAGCAGTGAGGCGGGGGCCCCCTACAATGAGCAGTTCTTC. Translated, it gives CASSEAGAPYNEQFF.

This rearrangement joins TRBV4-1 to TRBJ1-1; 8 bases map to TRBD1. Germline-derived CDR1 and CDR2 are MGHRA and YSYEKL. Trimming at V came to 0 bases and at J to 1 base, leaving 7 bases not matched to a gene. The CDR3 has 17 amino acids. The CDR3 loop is CASSQDGSGGTNTEAFF. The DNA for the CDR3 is TGCGCCAGCAGCCAAGATGGGTCAGGGGGCACGAACACTGAAGCTTTCTTT.

CDR3 region: CASSSLSAEAFF. The CDR3 DNA reads as TGTGCCAGCAGCTCCTTATCTGCAGAAGCTTTCTTT. The chain uses TRBV7-6 and TRBJ1-1, with D uncertain. Trimming shortened V by 4 bases and J by 8 bases, and 11 bases separated the two germline ends. This CDR3 has 12 residues. Germline V gene sequence: CDR1 SGHVS, CDR2 FNYEAQ. Complete variable domain (other parts from reference TRBV7-6 and TRBJ1-1): GAGVSQSPRYKVTKRGQDVALRCDPISGHVSLYWYRQALGQGPEFLTYFNYEAQQDKSGLPNDRFSAERPEGSISTLTIQRTEQRDSAMYRCASSSLSAEAFFGQGTRLTVV.